The clone carrying this T cell receptor (beta chain) was seen more than once but under ten times. Original analysis: The assay estimated nucleated cells by amplifying reference gene primers. Clones were sequenced by immunoSEQ multiplex PCR, and TCRdb holds only the in-frame ones, with some missing. V and J calls and clone size are given by that table; D and trimming were obtained from the DNA. The table records some 460,000 clones, 70% to 90% of them present only once. These data come from a study of blood T cell repertoires in COVID-19. Study as a whole: The study drew acute and convalescent COVID-19 samples from the United States, Italy and Spain. In each case, the material was cDNA or gDNA derived from T cells, B-cell-depleted T cells, or PBMCs.

V shed 5 bases and J shed 4 bases, with 6 bases lying between them. CDR1 is MDHEN and CDR2 is SYDVKM in the germline V gene. CDR3 length equals 11 residues. The specimen sequenced was PBMCs or T cells enriched from blood (not recorded which). V usage is TRBV28 and J usage is TRBJ2-7; D is unclear. The source is a woman between 18 and 29 years old with acute COVID-19. The CDR3 loop reads CASSPGYEQYF. CDR3 nucleotides: TGTGCCAGCAGTCCCGGGTACGAGCAGTACTTC.